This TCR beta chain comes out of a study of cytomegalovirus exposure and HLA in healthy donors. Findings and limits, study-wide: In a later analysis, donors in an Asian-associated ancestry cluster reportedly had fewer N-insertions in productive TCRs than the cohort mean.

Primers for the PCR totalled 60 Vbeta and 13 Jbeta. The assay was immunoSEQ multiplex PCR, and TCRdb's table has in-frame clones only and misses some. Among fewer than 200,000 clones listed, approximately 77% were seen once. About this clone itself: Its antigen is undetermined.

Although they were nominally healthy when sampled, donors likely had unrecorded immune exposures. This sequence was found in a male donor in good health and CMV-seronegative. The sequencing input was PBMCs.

CDR3 nucleotides: TGCAGCGTTCCCGGGACAGGGGGAAGGTACACCTTC. Translated: CSVPGTGGRYTF. V gene TRBV29-1 combines with J gene TRBJ1-2; 11 positions agree with TRBD1. The CDR3 has 12 amino acids. V was pared by 5 bases and J by 11 bases, with 7 bases of the junction left unmatched. The germline gives CDR1 SQVTM, CDR2 ANQGSEA.